The sequence of this T cell receptor beta chain was determined in a study of cytomegalovirus exposure and HLA in healthy donors. Study overall: The 120 validation repertoires were produced on the same platform as the 550 to 750 repertoires of the first cohort. This was reported in a later analysis. Study outcomes and limitations: Published work reported that the classifier diagnosed cytomegalovirus status with high specificity and sensitivity. Listed as cytomegalovirus-associated were about 160 TCR beta chains.

The donors were members of the validation cohort comprising over a hundred subjects, separate from the approximately 630-subject first cohort. Method: immunoSEQ multiplex PCR; TCRdb's copy keeps in-frame clones and lacks some. The data hold more than 130,000 clones, with 70% to 90% observed a single time. Concerning this clone itself: The antigen remains unidentified.

The material sequenced was PBMCs. This sequence originates from a woman under 30 in good health and CMV-seropositive.

CDR3 DNA: TGTGCCAGCAGTTTAGGGGCAGGGCAAGGGAACACTGAAGCTTTCTTT. It codes for CASSLGAGQGNTEAFF. The chain carries TRBV27 and TRBJ1-1; D might be TRBD1 (5 bases). The V end was cut by 2 bases, the J end by 1 base, with 14 bases between. From germline, CDR1 is MNHEY and CDR2 SMNVEV (reference sequence). The CDR3 totals 16 residues.